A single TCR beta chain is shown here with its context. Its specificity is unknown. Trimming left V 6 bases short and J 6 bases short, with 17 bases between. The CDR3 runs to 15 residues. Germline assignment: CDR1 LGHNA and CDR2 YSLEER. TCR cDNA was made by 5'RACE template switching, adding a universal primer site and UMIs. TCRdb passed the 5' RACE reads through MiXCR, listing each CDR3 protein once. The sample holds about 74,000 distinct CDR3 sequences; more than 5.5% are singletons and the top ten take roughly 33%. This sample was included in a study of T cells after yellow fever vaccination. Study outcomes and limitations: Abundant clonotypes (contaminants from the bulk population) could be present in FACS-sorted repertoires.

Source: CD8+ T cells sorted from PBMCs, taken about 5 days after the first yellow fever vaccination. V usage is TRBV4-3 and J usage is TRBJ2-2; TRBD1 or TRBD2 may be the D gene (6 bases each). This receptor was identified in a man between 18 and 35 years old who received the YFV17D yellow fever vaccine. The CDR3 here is CASREGGWDPGELFF. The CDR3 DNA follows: TGCGCCAGCAGGGAGGGGGGATGGGACCCCGGGGAGCTGTTTTTT.